The entry below gives a single T cell receptor (beta chain) sequence along with its context. This clone's antigen is unknown. No much larger clone exists at a distance of one base, and base qualities are not known. This sample is part of a study of blood T cell repertoires in COVID-19 (dated by TCRdb to 2018 to 2021). Study-wide context: Samples covering the acute and convalescent phases of COVID-19 were provided by collaborators in the United States, Italy and Spain. The prospective study material was composed of cDNA or gDNA derived from T cells, B-cell-depleted T cells, or PBMCs. The dataset comprised deeply sampled blood TCRbeta repertoires from subjects exposed to, actively infected with, or recovered from COVID-19. Where available, HLA class I and class II types were obtained from metadata supplied by the sample provider rather than from assay-based typing. Samples were obtained from the ongoing ImmuneRACE study (first 160 participants) and from some 1,300 subjects provided by 6 global collaborators. The repertoires were released in a freely available public database meant as a resource for research on the immune response to SARS-CoV-2. Nearly every sample came with metadata listing a de-identified subject ID, COVID-19 status, age in years and sex.

The CDR3 starts with the cysteine, ends with the phenylalanine, and has 14 residues. Kept here is only the CDR3 DNA, which spans 42 bases and is read in frame from base 1. The germline V gene provides CDR1 SNHLY and CDR2 FYNNEI. V is clipped by 3 bases and J by 5 bases, and the sequence between their germline boundaries is 12 bases long. Samples from volunteer blood donors who had recovered from COVID-19 were contributed by a second Seattle source. The collaborating institutions used their own protocols to collect whole blood in K2EDTA tubes. Collaborator samples were shipped for TCRbeta analysis as frozen whole blood, isolated PBMCs, or DNA extracted from either sample type. Summary of the overall study and its limitations: The quantity of clinical and demographic metadata differed by source and by participant and was supplied without curation.

TCRbeta CDR3 regions were amplified from genomic DNA using the immunoSEQ Assay, a bias-controlled multiplex PCR. The original methods were these. The number of nucleated cells in each sample was estimated by amplification of reference gene primers within the assay. To quantify the absolute abundance of each unique TCRbeta CDR3 rearrangement, sequence reads were collapsed and filtered. For each sample, productive Simpson clonality was calculated as the square root of Simpson's diversity index over productive rearrangements. The table comes from immuneACCESS by way of TCRdb, which keeps in-frame sequences with V and J called. Part of the clones is missing from these tables; in studies checked, under half for an unresolved V gene and the rest for unknown reasons. V and J calls plus clone size are reproduced from that table; the DNA served to infer D and trimming. Here the sample has nearly 250,000 clones; around nine tenths occur a single time. The ten largest make up 1.5% to 2% of the sample.

The clonotype was recovered from a woman aged 55-70 years who had recovered from COVID-19. Sequenced sample: peripheral blood. This chain joins TRBV2 to TRBJ2-3; TRBD1 is a possible D gene, resting on 5 matching bases. CDR3 reads: CASSEVAGIDTQYF. The DNA reads TGTGCCAGCAGTGAGGTAGCAGGGATAGATACGCAGTATTTT.